Listed here is a single T cell receptor (beta chain). The antigen remains unidentified. This sample stems from a study of cytomegalovirus exposure and HLA in healthy donors. In the study overall: Unique TCRs from HLA-typed donors, around 93 million of them, were held in an early data release.

Findings of the study overall: Reports indicated that the classifier achieved high specificity and sensitivity in diagnosing cytomegalovirus status. Previous analysis showed most TCR beta V segments were productive about 87% or about 30% of the time.

Donors showed nominal health when sampled, although they likely had unrecorded immune exposures. With 60 Vbeta and 13 Jbeta primers, the PCR was carried out. TCRdb's table, derived via immunoSEQ multiplex PCR, lists solely in-frame clones and lacks some. The sample consists of about 170,000 clones, around 62% of them appearing once. V was pared by 4 bases and J by 2 bases, with 15 bases between. The CDR3 totals 15 residues. Per the germline V gene, CDR1 is SGHNT and CDR2 is YYREEE (reference sequence). The sample comprised PBMCs. This sequence originates from a man aged 40-49 years in good health and CMV-seronegative. The chain combines TRBV5-4 with TRBJ2-5, with D possibly being TRBD2 (6 bases). CDR3 in DNA: TGTGCCAGCAGCGCGACGGACTACGAGCAAGAGACCCAGTACTTC. Amino acids: CASSATDYEQETQYF.